This T cell receptor (beta chain) was sequenced for a study of blood T cell repertoires in COVID-19 (dated by TCRdb to about 2020). In the study overall: The collaborator samples originated in the United States, Italy and Spain and spanned the acute and convalescent phases of COVID-19. The repertoires were released in a freely available public database meant as a resource for research on the immune response to SARS-CoV-2. Where available, HLA class I and class II types were obtained from metadata supplied by the sample provider rather than from assay-based typing. The samples were drawn from two sources: the first 160 participants of the ongoing ImmuneRACE study, and fewer than 1,500 subjects contributed by 6 global collaborators. A de-identified subject ID, COVID-19 status, age in years and sex were almost always included in the sample metadata. The dataset comprised deeply sampled blood TCRbeta repertoires from subjects exposed to, actively infected with, or recovered from COVID-19. The material from the prospective study consisted of cDNA or gDNA derived from T cells, B-cell-depleted T cells, or PBMCs.

Collaborating institutions collected whole blood in K2EDTA tubes following their own protocols. Collaborator samples were shipped for TCRbeta analysis as frozen whole blood, isolated PBMCs, or DNA extracted from either sample type. About this clone itself: Its antigen remains unidentified. No much larger clonotype is one base removed from it; base qualities were not supplied.

TCRbeta CDR3 regions were amplified from genomic DNA by means of the immunoSEQ Assay, a bias-controlled multiplex PCR. On the study's bioinformatics: Within the assay, amplification of reference gene primers was used to estimate how many nucleated cells each sample contained. Sequence reads were collapsed and filtered to measure the absolute abundance of every unique TCRbeta CDR3 rearrangement. For each sample, productive Simpson clonality was calculated as the square root of Simpson's diversity index over productive rearrangements. TCRdb holds this immuneACCESS table with in-frame rearrangements only. Some clones are missing; in checked studies, unresolved V genes explain under half, and the rest has no known cause. V and J calls and clone size are as listed in that table; D and trimming were resolved from the DNA. The sample records about 140,000 clones, roughly 82% of which are singletons. The ten largest account for around 14% of the sample.

The paper's findings and limits, for the study overall: Clinical and demographic metadata were provided uncurated, with the amount varying by source and participant.

This sequence originates from an elderly man with acute or convalescent COVID-19. Sequencing was carried out using peripheral blood.

The DNA sequence is as follows: TGTGCCAGCAGGCACCTGGGACAGGACTATGGCTACACCTTC. Its translation reads: CASRHLGQDYGYTF. This receptor chain uses TRBV6-6 and TRBJ1-2, and 8 bases in between align with TRBD1. From the cysteine through the phenylalanine, the CDR3 covers 14 amino acids. Of all the DNA, just the CDR3 is kept, 42 bases in frame from base 1. CDR1 and CDR2, looked up from the germline V gene (reference sequence), are MNHNY and SVGAGI. Trimming takes 6 bases off V and 3 bases off J; junction bases not matched to a gene: 6.